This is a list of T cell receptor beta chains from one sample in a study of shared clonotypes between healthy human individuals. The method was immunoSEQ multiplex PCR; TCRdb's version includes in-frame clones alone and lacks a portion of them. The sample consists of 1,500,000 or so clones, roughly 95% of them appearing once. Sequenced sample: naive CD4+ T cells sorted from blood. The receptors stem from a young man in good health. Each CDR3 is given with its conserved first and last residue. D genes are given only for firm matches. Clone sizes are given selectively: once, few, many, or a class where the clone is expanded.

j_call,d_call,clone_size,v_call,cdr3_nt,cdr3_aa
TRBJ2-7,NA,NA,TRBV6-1,TGTGCCAGCAGTGAACAGTCCTACTCCTACGAGCAGTACTTC,CASSEQSYSYEQYF
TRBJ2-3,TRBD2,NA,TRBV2,TGTGCCAGCAGTGTGGGAGCGGGAGGGGCAGATACGCAGTATTTT,CASSVGAGGADTQYF
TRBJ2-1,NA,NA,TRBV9,TGTGCCAGCGGGCGGGGTCTAGGGGATCTGGATGAGCAGTTCTTC,CASGRGLGDLDEQFF
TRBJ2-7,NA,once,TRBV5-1,TGCGCCAGCAGCTTTACTAGCTTTTACGAGCAGTACTTC,CASSFTSFYEQYF
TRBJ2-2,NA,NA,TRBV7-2,TGTGCCAGCAGCTTACTGAAACGGACCGGGGAGCTGTTTTTT,CASSLLKRTGELFF
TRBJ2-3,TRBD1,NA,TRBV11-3,TGTGCCAGCAGCCTTGGACAGGGGATAGATACGCAGTATTTT,CASSLGQGIDTQYF
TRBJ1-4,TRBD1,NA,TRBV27,TGTGCCAGCAGTTACAGGGGGATAAGGGCAACTAATGAAAAACTGTTTTTT,CASSYRGIRATNEKLFF
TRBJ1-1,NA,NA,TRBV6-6,TGTGCCAGCAGACTACAGATGGTAGGCGGCACTGAAGCTTTCTTT,CASRLQMVGGTEAFF
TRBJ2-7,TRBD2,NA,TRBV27,TGTGCCAGCAGGACGGGAGGATCCTACGAGCAGTACTTC,CASRTGGSYEQYF
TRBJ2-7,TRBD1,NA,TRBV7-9,TGTGCCAGCAGCTCGACAGGGTACGAGCAGTACTTC,CASSSTGYEQYF
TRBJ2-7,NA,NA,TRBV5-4,TGTGCCAGCAGCTTGGCCGGCACCTCCTACGAGCAGTACTTC,CASSLAGTSYEQYF
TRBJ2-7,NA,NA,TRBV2,TGTGCCAGCAGATCGGTACAGGAGCAGTACTTC,CASRSVQEQYF
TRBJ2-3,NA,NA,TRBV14,TGTGCCAGCAGCCGTTTGGGAGCAGATACGCAGTATTTT,CASSRLGADTQYF
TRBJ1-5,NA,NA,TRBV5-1,TGCGCCAGCAGCTTGACTGGGAAGGGGAATGAGCCCCAGCATTTT,CASSLTGKGNEPQHF
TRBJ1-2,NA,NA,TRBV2,TGTGCCAGCAGTGAACGCGGTAACTATGGCTACACCTTC,CASSERGNYGYTF
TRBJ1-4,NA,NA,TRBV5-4,TGTGCCAGCAGCCTTGGGACGGCTACTAATGAAAAACTGTTTTTT,CASSLGTATNEKLFF
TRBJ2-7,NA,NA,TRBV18,TGTGCCAGCTCACCTACCGGACTTGACAACGAGCAGTACTTC,CASSPTGLDNEQYF
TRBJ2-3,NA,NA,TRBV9,TGTGCCAGCAGCGATAGGACTAATACAGATACGCAGTATTTT,CASSDRTNTDTQYF
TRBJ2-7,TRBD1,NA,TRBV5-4,TGTGCCAGCAGCTTCCCGGGACAGGGGGTAGGTTCCTACGAGCAGTACTTC,CASSFPGQGVGSYEQYF
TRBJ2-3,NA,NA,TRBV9,TGTGCCAGCAGCCCATTGGCGGCACTTAGCACAGATACGCAGTATTTT,CASSPLAALSTDTQYF
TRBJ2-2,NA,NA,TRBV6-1,TGTGCCAGCAGTGACAGGGGGGAGGCCGGGGAGCTGTTTTTT,CASSDRGEAGELFF
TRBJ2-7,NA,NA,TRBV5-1,TGCGCCAGCTCCAAAGCCCACGAGCAGTACTTC,CASSKAHEQYF
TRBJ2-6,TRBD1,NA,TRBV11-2,TGTGCCAGCAGCCAGGGACAGGGGGATAGGGGGGCCAACGTCCTGACTTTC,CASSQGQGDRGANVLTF
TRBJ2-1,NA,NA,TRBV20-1,TGCATTGCTTTCAAGGATGAGCAGTTCTTC,CIAFKDEQFF
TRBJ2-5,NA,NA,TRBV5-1,TGCGCCAGCAGCAAGGGGGTGCAAGCGTTCCAAGAGACCCAGTACTTC,CASSKGVQAFQETQYF
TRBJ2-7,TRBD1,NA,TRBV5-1,TGCGCCAGCAGCCACTCCGGGACAGGGTTTTTCGAGCAGTACTTC,CASSHSGTGFFEQYF
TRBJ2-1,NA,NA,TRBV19,TGTGCCAGTAGATGGTCGGGGGATGAGCAGTTCTTC,CASRWSGDEQFF
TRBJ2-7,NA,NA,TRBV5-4,TGTGCCAGCAGCTTGGGTGGGCTCCAGGGAAACGAGCAGTACTTC,CASSLGGLQGNEQYF
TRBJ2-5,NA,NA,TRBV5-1,TGCGCCAGCAGCTTGACTTTAAGGAGCACCACCCAAGAGACCCAGTACTTC,CASSLTLRSTTQETQYF
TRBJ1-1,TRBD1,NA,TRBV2,TGTGCCAGCAGTCCCCAGGGGGTGTCGAACACTGAAGCTTTCTTT,CASSPQGVSNTEAFF
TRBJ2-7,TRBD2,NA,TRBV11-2,TGTGCCAGCAGCCCAACCCTAGCGGGAGTTTACTACGAGCAGTACTTC,CASSPTLAGVYYEQYF
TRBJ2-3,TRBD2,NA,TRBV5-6,TGTGCCAGCAGCTTGCAACTAGCGAGCACAGATACGCAGTATTTT,CASSLQLASTDTQYF
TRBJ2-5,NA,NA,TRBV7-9,TGTGCCAGCAGCTTAGCTGCTAGTGTAGAGACCCAGTACTTC,CASSLAASVETQYF
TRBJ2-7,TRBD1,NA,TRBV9,TGTGCCAGCAGCGCGGACAGGGGGTCTTACGAGCAGTACTTC,CASSADRGSYEQYF
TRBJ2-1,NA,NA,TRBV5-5,TGTGCCAGCAGCTCCGGGAACCATTACAATGAGCAGTTCTTC,CASSSGNHYNEQFF
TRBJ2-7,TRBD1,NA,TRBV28,TGTGCCAGCAGTTCGTCTTTGCCGAAGGGGACAGCGAGGAGCTCCTACGAGCAGTACTTC,CASSSSLPKGTARSSYEQYF
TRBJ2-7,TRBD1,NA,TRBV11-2,TGTGCCAGCAGCTTAGCGGCAGGGGGACACTACGAGCAGTACTTC,CASSLAAGGHYEQYF
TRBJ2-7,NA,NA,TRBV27,TGTGCCAGTAGTTTATATCCGGGAGAAAACTACGAGCAGTACTTC,CASSLYPGENYEQYF
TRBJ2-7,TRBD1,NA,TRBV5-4,TGTGCCAGCAGCCTGACAGGGAATTTCTACGAGCAGTACTTC,CASSLTGNFYEQYF
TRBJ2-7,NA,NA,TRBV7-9,TGTGCCAGCAGTCGATTGCAGGCCACCACCTACGAGCAGTACTTC,CASSRLQATTYEQYF
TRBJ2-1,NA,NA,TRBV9,TGTGCCAGCAGCCCAACCCCGGGGGTAGCGGTCGGACATGAGCAGTTCTTC,CASSPTPGVAVGHEQFF
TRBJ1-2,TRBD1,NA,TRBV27,TGTGCCAGCAGTCAAATTACAGGGGGCGCCTTTGGCTACACCTTC,CASSQITGGAFGYTF
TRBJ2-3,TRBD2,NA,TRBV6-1,TGTGCCAGCAGTGAATCGGGGGGGCGTGCGGTTTGGGATACGCAGTATTTT,CASSESGGRAVWDTQYF